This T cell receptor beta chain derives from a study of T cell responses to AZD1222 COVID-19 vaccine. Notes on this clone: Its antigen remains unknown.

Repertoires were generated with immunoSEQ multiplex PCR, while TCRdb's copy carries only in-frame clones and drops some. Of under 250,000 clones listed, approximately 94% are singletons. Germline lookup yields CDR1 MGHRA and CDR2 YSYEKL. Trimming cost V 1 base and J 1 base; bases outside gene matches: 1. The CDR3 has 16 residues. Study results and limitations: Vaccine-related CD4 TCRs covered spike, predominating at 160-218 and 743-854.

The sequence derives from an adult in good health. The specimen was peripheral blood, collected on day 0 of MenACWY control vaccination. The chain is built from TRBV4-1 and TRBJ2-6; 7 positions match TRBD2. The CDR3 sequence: CASSQVGGSGANVLTF. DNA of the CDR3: TGCGCCAGCAGCCAAGTGGGAGGGTCTGGGGCCAACGTCCTGACTTTC.